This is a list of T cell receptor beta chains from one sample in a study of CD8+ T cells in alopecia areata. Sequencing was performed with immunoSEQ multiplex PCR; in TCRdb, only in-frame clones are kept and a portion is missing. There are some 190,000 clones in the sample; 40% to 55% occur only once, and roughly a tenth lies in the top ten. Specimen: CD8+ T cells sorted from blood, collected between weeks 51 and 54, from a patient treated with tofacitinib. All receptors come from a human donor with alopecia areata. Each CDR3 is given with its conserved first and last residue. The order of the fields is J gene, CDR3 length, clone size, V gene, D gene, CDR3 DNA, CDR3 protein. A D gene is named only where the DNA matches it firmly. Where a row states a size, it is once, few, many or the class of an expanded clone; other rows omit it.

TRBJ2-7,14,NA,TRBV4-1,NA,TGCGCCAGCAGCCGACCGGTCACCGGAGTCGAGCAGTACTTC,CASSRPVTGVEQYF
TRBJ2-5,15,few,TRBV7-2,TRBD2,TGTGCCAGCAGCGGGACTAGCGGGGAGTATGAGACCCAGTACTTC,CASSGTSGEYETQYF
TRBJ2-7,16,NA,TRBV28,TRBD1,TGTGCCAGCAGTTTATCCCGGACAGGGAGCTCCTACGAGCAGTACTTC,CASSLSRTGSSYEQYF
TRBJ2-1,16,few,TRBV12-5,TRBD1,TGTGCTAGTGGTCCCCTGACAGGGATCTCCTACAATGAGCAGTTCTTC,CASGPLTGISYNEQFF
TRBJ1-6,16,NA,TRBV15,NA,TGTGCCACCAGCAGAGATTCCGCTACCCAACCATCACCCCTCCACTTT,CATSRDSATQPSPLHF
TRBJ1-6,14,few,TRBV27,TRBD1,TGTGCCAGCAGTCGGACAGGGAGTAATTCACCCCTCCACTTT,CASSRTGSNSPLHF
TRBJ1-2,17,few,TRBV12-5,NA,TGTGCTAGTGGTCTCCCGCAGGGGATGGGGGCTAACTATGGCTACACCTTC,CASGLPQGMGANYGYTF
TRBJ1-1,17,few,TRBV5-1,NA,TGCGCCAGCAGCTTGGGTGGGTCCAATTACCTGAACACTGAAGCTTTCTTT,CASSLGGSNYLNTEAFF
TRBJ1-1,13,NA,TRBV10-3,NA,TGTGCCTTGCGAGACGACCAAAACACTGAAGCTTTCTTT,CALRDDQNTEAFF
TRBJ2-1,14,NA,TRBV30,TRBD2,TGTGCCTGGAGTTTAACGGGGGGAAGGAATGAGCAGTTCTTC,CAWSLTGGRNEQFF
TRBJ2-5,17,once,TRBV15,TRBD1,TGTGCCACCAGCAGTAGAGACAGGGGGCTACGTGGGGAGACCCAGTACTTC,CATSSRDRGLRGETQYF
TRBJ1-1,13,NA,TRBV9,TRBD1,TGTGCCAGCAGCCCGGGACAGGGACTTGAAGCTTTCTTT,CASSPGQGLEAFF
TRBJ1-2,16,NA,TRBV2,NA,TGTGCCAGCAGTGGCGACACGGGCCTTACTAACTATGGCTACACCTTC,CASSGDTGLTNYGYTF
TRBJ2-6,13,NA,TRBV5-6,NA,TGTGCCAGCAGCTTGGCCAAGGGGGACGTCCTGACTTTC,CASSLAKGDVLTF
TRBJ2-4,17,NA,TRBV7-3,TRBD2,TGTGCCAGCAGCTTAGCCGTTGGGTTGGTAGCGGGAAACATTCAGTACTTC,CASSLAVGLVAGNIQYF
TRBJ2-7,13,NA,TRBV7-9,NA,TGTGCCAGCAGCTTAGCGTCCACCTACGAGCAGTACTTC,CASSLASTYEQYF
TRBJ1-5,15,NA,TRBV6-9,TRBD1,TGTGCCAGCAGCCACCAGGACAGGGCCATTCAGCCCCAGCATTTT,CASSHQDRAIQPQHF
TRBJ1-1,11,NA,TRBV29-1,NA,TGCAGCGTTGATGAAGGAGCTGAAGCTTTCTTT,CSVDEGAEAFF
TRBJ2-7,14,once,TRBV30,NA,TGTGCCTGGAACTTGGGACATCGGGCGGGCGAGCAGTACTTC,CAWNLGHRAGEQYF
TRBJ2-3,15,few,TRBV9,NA,TGTGCCAGCAGCGTAGGGGTTAGCGGCACAGATACGCAGTATTTT,CASSVGVSGTDTQYF
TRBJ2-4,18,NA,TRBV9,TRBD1,TGTGCCAGCAGCGACCGCGCCGGGGACAGGGGGCGCGGGGACATTCAGTACTTC,CASSDRAGDRGRGDIQYF
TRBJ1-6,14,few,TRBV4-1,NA,TGCGCCAGCAGCCAACGAGGGAACAATTCACCCCTCCACTTT,CASSQRGNNSPLHF
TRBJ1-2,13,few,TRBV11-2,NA,TGTGCCAGCAGCTTAGGGACGCTCTATGGCTACACCTTC,CASSLGTLYGYTF
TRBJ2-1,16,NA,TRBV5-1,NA,TGCGCCAGCAGCTTGGTTCGCGGGACGGGTTACAATGAGCAGTTCTTC,CASSLVRGTGYNEQFF
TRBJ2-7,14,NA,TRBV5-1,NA,TGCGCCAGCAGTACAGACTTTAGACCTTACGAGCAGTACTTC,CASSTDFRPYEQYF
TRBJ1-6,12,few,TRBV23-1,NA,TGCGCCAGCAGGGACGGTAATTCACCCCTCCACTTT,CASRDGNSPLHF